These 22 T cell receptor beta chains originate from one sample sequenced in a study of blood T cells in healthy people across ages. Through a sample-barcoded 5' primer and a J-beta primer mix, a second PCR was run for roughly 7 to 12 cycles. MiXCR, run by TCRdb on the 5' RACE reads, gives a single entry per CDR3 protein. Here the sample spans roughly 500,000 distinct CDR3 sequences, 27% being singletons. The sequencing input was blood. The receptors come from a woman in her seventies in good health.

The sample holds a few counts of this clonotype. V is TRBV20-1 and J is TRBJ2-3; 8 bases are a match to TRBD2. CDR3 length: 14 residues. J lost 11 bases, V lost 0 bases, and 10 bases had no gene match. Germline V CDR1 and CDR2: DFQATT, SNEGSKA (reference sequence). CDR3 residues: CSARDPRSGGEQYF. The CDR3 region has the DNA TGCAGTGCTAGAGATCCCCGATCGGGGGGGGAGCAGTATTTT.

In nucleotides, the CDR3 is TGTGCCAGCAGCTTCGACATAAAAACTGAAGCTTTCTTT. It encodes CASSFDIKTEAFF. V and J are TRBV7-8 and TRBJ1-1, with unresolved D. Germline CDR1 reads SGHVS; CDR2 reads FQNEAQ. V gave up 3 bases and J gave up 5 bases, with 10 bases separating them. The CDR3 has 13 residues.

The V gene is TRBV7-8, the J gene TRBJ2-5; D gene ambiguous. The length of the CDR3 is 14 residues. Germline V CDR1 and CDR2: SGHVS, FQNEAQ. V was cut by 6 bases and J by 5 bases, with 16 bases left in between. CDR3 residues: CASSSSGWFETQYF. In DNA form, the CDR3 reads TGTGCCAGCAGTTCAAGTGGGTGGTTTGAGACCCAGTACTTC.

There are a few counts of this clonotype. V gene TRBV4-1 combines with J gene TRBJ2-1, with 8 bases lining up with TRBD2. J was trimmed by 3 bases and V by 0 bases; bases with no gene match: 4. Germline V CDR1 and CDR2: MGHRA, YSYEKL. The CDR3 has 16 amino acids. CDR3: CASSQDHGGGYNEQFF. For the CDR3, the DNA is TGCGCCAGCAGCCAAGATCACGGGGGGGGCTACAATGAGCAGTTCTTC.

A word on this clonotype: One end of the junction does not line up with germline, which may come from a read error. The CDR3 reads CASSLGSQGAYGAEAFF. CDR3 in DNA: TGCGCCAGCAGCTTAGGCTCCCAGGGGGCATATGGAGCTGAAGCTTTCTTT. The rearrangement uses TRBV7-2 and TRBJ1-1; 8 bases map to TRBD1. Per the germline V gene, CDR1 is SGHTA and CDR2 is FQGNSA. The CDR3 loop spans 17 amino acids.

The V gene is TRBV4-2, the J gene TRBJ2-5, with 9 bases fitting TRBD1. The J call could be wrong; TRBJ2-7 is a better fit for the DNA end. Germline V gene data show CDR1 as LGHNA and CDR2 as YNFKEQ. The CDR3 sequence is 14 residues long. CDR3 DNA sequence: TGTGCCAGCAGCCAAGGGACAGGGGATTACGAGCAGTACTTC. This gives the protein CASSQGTGDYEQYF.

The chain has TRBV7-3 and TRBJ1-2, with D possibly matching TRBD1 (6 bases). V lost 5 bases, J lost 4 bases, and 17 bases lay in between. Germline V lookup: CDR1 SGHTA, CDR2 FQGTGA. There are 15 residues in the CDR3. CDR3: CASSPKAGAAYGYTF. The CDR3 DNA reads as TGTGCCAGCAGCCCCAAGGCGGGGGCGGCCTATGGCTACACCTTC.

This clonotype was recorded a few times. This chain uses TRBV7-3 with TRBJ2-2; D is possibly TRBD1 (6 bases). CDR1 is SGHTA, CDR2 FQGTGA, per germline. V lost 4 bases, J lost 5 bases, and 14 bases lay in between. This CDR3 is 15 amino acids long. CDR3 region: CASSSYRVGTGELFF. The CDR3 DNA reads TGTGCCAGCAGCTCTTACAGGGTCGGGACCGGGGAGCTGTTTTTT.

The CDR3 here is CASSQDLGQQFF. The CDR3 DNA sequence: TGCGCCAGCAGCCAAGATCTCGGGCAGCAGTTCTTC. The chain uses TRBV4-1 and TRBJ2-5, with D hard to call. The J call may be incorrect, as the DNA end agrees better with TRBJ2-1. The V gene's germline CDR1 is MGHRA and CDR2 YSYEKL. The CDR3 has 12 amino acids.

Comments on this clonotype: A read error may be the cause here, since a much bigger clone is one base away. The CDR3 DNA reads TGCAGCGTCGGGACCGATAATGAAAAACTGTTTTTT. The encoded protein is CSVGTDNEKLFF. V and J are TRBV29-1 and TRBJ1-4; TRBD1 is a possible D gene (5 bases). The CDR3 has 12 amino acids. Germline V gene sequence: CDR1 SQVTM, CDR2 ANQGSEA. V was shortened by 6 bases and J by 4 bases, with 9 bases between the two germline ends. Full variable domain (outside the CDR3, taken from reference TRBV29-1 and TRBJ1-4): SAVISQKPSRDICQRGTSLTIQCQVDSQVTMMFWYRQQPGQSLTLIATANQGSEATYESGFVIDKFPISRPNLTFSTLTVSNMSPEDSSIYLCSVGTDNEKLFFGSGTQLSVL.

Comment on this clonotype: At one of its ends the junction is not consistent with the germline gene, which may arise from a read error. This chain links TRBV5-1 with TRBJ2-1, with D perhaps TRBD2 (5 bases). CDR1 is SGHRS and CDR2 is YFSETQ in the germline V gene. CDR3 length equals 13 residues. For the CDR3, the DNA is TGCGCCAGCCGTATATCCAAGGGAGATGAGCAGCTCTTC. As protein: CASRISKGDEQLF. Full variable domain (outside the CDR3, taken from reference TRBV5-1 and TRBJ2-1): KAGVTQTPRYLIKTRGQQVTLSCSPISGHRSVSWYQQTPGQGLQFLFEYFSETQRNKGNFPGRFSGRQFSNSRSEMNVSTLELGDSALYLCASRISKGDEQLFGPGTRLTVL.

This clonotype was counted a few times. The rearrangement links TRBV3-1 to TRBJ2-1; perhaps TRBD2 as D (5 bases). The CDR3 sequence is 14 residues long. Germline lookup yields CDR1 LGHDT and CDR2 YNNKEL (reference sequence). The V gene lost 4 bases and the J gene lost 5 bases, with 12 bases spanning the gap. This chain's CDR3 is CASSPTSSNNEQFF. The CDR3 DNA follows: TGTGCCAGCAGCCCTACCTCTAGCAACAATGAGCAGTTCTTC.

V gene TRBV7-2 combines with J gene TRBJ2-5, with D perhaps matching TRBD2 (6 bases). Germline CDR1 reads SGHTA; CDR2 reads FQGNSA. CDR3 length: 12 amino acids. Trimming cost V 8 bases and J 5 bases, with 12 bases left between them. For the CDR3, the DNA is TGTGCCAGCGGCACTAGCCCCGAGACCCAGTACTTC. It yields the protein CASGTSPETQYF. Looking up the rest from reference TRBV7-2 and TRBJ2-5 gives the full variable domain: GAGVSQSPSNKVTEKGKDVELRCDPISGHTALYWYRQSLGQGLEFLIYFQGNSAPDKSGLPSDRFSAERTGGSVSTLTIQRTQQEDSAVYLCASGTSPETQYFGPGTRLLVL.

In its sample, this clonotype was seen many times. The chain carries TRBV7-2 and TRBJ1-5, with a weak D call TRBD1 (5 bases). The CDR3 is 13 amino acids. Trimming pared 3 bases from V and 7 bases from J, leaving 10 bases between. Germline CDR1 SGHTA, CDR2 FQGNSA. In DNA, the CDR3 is TGTGCCAGCAGCTTGGGGGGGTACCAGCCCCAGCATTTT. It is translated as CASSLGGYQPQHF.

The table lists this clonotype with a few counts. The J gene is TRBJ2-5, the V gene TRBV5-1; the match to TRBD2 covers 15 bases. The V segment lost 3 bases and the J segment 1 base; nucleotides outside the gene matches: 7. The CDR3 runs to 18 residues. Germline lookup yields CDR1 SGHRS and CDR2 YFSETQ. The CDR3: CASSSGLAGGTIQETQYF. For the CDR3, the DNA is TGCGCCAGCAGCTCGGGACTAGCGGGGGGCACGATCCAAGAGACCCAGTACTTC.

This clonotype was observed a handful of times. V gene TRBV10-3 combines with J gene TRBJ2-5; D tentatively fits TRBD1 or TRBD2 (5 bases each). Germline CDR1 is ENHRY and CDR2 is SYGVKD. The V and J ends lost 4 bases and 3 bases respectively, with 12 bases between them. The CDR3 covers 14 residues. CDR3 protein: CAISGTLEKETQYF. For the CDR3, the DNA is TGTGCCATCAGTGGGACACTAGAAAAAGAGACCCAGTACTTC.

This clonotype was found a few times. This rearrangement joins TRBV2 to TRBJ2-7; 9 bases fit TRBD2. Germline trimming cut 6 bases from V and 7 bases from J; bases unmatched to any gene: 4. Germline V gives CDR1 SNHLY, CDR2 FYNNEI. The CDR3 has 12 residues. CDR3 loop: CASRRTSEEQYF. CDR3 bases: TGTGCCAGCAGGAGGACTAGCGAAGAGCAGTACTTC. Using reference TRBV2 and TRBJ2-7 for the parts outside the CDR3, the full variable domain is EPEVTQTPSHQVTQMGQEVILRCVPISNHLYFYWYRQILGQKVEFLVSFYNNEISEKSEIFDDQFSVERPDGSNFTLKIRSTKLEDSAMYFCASRRTSEEQYFGPGTRLTVT.

For the CDR3, the DNA is TGCAGCGTTGGGGGAAGGGGACAGCTTCCTGAAGCTTTCTTT. This encodes CSVGGRGQLPEAFF. The chain has TRBV29-1 and TRBJ1-1; the match to TRBD1 covers 7 bases. Germline V gives CDR1 SQVTM, CDR2 ANQGSEA. The CDR3 totals 14 residues. V dropped 4 bases and J dropped 6; count of bases not matched to a gene: 11.

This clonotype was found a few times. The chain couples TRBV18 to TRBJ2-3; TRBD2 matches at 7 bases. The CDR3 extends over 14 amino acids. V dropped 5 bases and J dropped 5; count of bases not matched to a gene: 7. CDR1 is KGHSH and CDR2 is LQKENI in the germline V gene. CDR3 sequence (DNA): TGTGCCAGCTCAAGAGCGGGGTTAGGAGATACGCAGTATTTT. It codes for CASSRAGLGDTQYF.

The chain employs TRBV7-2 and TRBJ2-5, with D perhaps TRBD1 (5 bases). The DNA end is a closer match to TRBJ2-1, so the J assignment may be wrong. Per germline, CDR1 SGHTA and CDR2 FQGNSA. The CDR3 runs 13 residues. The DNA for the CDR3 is TGTGCCAGCAGCGGAAGCAGGGAATCGGAGCAGTTCTTC. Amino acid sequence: CASSGSRESEQFF.

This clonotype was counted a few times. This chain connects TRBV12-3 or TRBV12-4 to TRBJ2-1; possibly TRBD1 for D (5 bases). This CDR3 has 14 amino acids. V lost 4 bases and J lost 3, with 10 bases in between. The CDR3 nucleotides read TGTGCCAGCAGTTCGGACATCCTCTACAATGAGCAGTTCTTC. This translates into CASSSDILYNEQFF.

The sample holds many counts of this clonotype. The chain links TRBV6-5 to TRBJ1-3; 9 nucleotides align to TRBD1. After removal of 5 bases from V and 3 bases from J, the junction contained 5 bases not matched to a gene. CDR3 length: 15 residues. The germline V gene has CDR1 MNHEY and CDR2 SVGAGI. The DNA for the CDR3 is TGTGCCAGCAGTACACAGGGGGCGGGTGGAAACACCATATATTTT. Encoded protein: CASSTQGAGGNTIYF.